One sample yielded the 28 T cell receptor beta chains listed below, sequenced in a study of blood T cell repertoires in COVID-19. Some clones are missing from TCRdb's copy, which holds only in-frame ones; the method was immunoSEQ multiplex PCR. This sample has about 150,000 clones; roughly 83% occur once, and the top ten carry about 12%. Sequenced sample: peripheral blood. The receptors were sampled from a woman aged 60 to 75 with COVID-19, enrolled during active disease.

The V gene is TRBV7-8, the J gene TRBJ1-4; 10 bases fit TRBD1. The CDR3 has 15 residues. Per germline, CDR1 SGHVS and CDR2 FQNEAQ. V lost 5 bases to trimming and J lost 6 bases; unmatched junction nucleotides: 6. The CDR3: CASSPRDRGYEKLFF. CDR3 DNA: TGTGCCAGCAGCCCGCGGGACAGGGGATATGAAAAACTGTTTTTT.

This chain uses TRBV24-1 with TRBJ1-1; unclear D gene. CDR3 length equals 14 residues. Between the trimmed V and J ends, which lost 5 bases and 1 base, there was a span of 10 bases. Germline assignment: CDR1 KGHDR and CDR2 SFDVKD. The DNA of the CDR3 is TGTGCCACCAGTGGGACCGGAGGGAACACTGAAGCTTTCTTT. Translation: CATSGTGGNTEAFF.

CDR3 DNA sequence: TGTGCCAGCAGTTTACTTTCCTCTCACAGGGTCTATGGCTACACCTTC. This translates into CASSLLSSHRVYGYTF. The chain couples TRBV27 to TRBJ1-2; perhaps TRBD1 as D (6 bases). The CDR3 is 16 residues long. CDR1 MNHEY and CDR2 SMNVEV come from the germline V gene (reference sequence). V shed 2 bases and J shed 4 bases, with 17 bases lying between them.

This clone was seen just once. This sequence joins TRBV3-1 (or the pseudogene TRBV3-2) and TRBJ1-3; D perhaps matches TRBD1 (5 bases). Per the germline V gene, CDR1 is LGHDT and CDR2 is YNNKEL (reference sequence). V was cut by 1 base and J by 8 bases, with 9 bases left in between. This CDR3 has 13 residues. The CDR3 nucleotides are TGTGCCAGCAGCCAAGGACGGGGGGACACCATATATTTT. It codes for CASSQGRGDTIYF.

V is TRBV6-5 and J is TRBJ2-5, with 7 bases that match TRBD2. The CDR3 runs 14 residues. The trim removed 6 bases at V and 4 bases at J, leaving 8 bases unmatched. CDR1 and CDR2 from the germline V gene are MNHEY and SVGAGI. The CDR3 region is CASSPDWEGETQYF. DNA for the CDR3: TGTGCCAGCAGCCCAGACTGGGAGGGAGAGACCCAGTACTTC.

The CDR3 region is CASSYTVANTEAFF. In DNA form, the CDR3 reads TGCGCCAGCAGCTATACGGTAGCGAACACTGAAGCTTTCTTT. The genes are TRBV5-1 and TRBJ1-1; D is unresolved. The CDR3 is made up of 14 amino acids. The V gene's germline CDR1 is SGHRS and CDR2 YFSETQ. V dropped 3 bases and J dropped 1 base, with 10 bases sitting between them.

V is TRBV6-5 and J is TRBJ2-7, with 8 bases lining up with TRBD1. V lost 6 bases and J lost 10; bases outside the gene matches: 14. Germline values: CDR1 MNHEY, CDR2 SVGAGI. This CDR3 region has 14 residues. The DNA of the CDR3 is TGTGCCAGCAGGAAGAGGGGACAGGATTACGGTCAGTACTTC. Its translation is CASRKRGQDYGQYF.

V gene TRBV7-9 combines with J gene TRBJ1-5; the match to TRBD1 covers 9 bases. The CDR3 spans 15 residues. Germline CDR1 reads SEHNR; CDR2 reads FQNEAQ (reference sequence). With 3 bases clipped from V and 0 bases from J, the junction kept 0 bases outside the gene matches. This CDR3 is CASSLTGGSNQPQHF. The DNA for the CDR3 is TGTGCCAGCAGCTTGACAGGGGGTAGCAATCAGCCCCAGCATTTT.

This chain joins TRBV14 and TRBJ2-5; 9 bases align to TRBD1. There are 15 residues in the CDR3. Germline V CDR1 and CDR2: SGHDN, FVKESK. Trimming at V came to 4 bases and at J to 4 bases, leaving 7 bases not matched to a gene. The CDR3 DNA follows: TGTGCCAGCAGCCGCCGACAGGGGGGCTCAGAGACCCAGTACTTC. Its protein is CASSRRQGGSETQYF.

The count of this clone is one. The chain couples TRBV7-2 to TRBJ1-5; D is undetermined. Germline V lookup: CDR1 SGHTA, CDR2 FQGNSA. Trimming removed 5 bases from V and 5 bases from J, with 10 bases in between. The CDR3 spans 13 residues. CDR3 loop: CASSINGDQPQHF. CDR3 sequence (DNA): TGTGCCAGCAGCATAAACGGAGATCAGCCCCAGCATTTT.

This sequence joins TRBV7-6 and TRBJ2-7, with D perhaps TRBD2 (6 bases). The CDR3 covers 15 residues. Germline assignment: CDR1 SGHVS and CDR2 FNYEAQ. Trimming stripped 5 bases from V and 2 bases from J, with 16 bases between. DNA for the CDR3: TGTGCCAGCAGCCCTGGTCAGGGAGGAACCTACGAGCAGTACTTC. Its translation is CASSPGQGGTYEQYF.

The rearrangement joins TRBV5-1 to TRBJ2-2; 8 bases agree with TRBD2. V was clipped by 2 bases and J by 8 bases; unmatched bases: 14. The germline gives CDR1 SGHRS, CDR2 YFSETQ. The CDR3 spans 17 residues. CDR3 sequence: CASSFSTSKAGAGELFF. The CDR3 DNA reads as TGCGCCAGCAGCTTTTCCACCTCAAAAGCGGGAGCTGGGGAGCTGTTTTTT.

This rearrangement joins TRBV3-1 (or the pseudogene TRBV3-2) to TRBJ2-3; 11 bases match TRBD2. Trimming removed 1 base from V and 1 base from J; junction bases left unmatched: 1. There are 16 residues in the CDR3. CDR1 is LGHDT and CDR2 is YNNKEL in the germline V gene (reference sequence). The CDR3 DNA sequence: TGTGCCAGCAGCCAAGTAGCGGGGGGGGGCACAGATACGCAGTATTTT. Amino acid sequence: CASSQVAGGGTDTQYF.

The gene calls are TRBV4-1 and TRBJ2-7, with 7 positions matching TRBD1. The J segment lost 0 bases and the V segment lost 5 bases, leaving 7 bases of the junction unmatched. The V gene's germline CDR1 is MGHRA and CDR2 YSYEKL. The CDR3 is made up of 15 amino acids. The CDR3 protein is CASSYNRGRSYEQYV. The DNA for the CDR3 is TGCGCCAGCAGCTATAACAGGGGACGCTCCTACGAGCAGTACGTC.

The chain has TRBV18 and TRBJ2-5, with TRBD2 identical over 9 bases. With V trimmed by 3 bases and J by 2 bases, 16 bases remained unmatched. The CDR3 runs to 19 residues. Germline CDR1 reads KGHSH; CDR2 reads LQKENI. The DNA for the CDR3 is TGTGCCAGCTCACCCCTCGGGACTTCTAGCGGGGTGATACAAGAGACCCAGTACTTC. The encoded protein is CASSPLGTSSGVIQETQYF.

This clone was counted a single time. This chain connects TRBV7-9 to TRBJ2-5; TRBD2 is a possible D gene (5 bases). Trimming left V 10 bases short and J 2 bases short, with 17 bases between. CDR3 size: 14 residues. CDR1 and CDR2 (germline): SEHNR, FQNEAQ (reference sequence). CDR3 amino acids: CATELVDVQETQYF. For the CDR3, the DNA is TGTGCCACCGAACTAGTCGATGTTCAAGAGACCCAGTACTTC.

The rearrangement joins TRBV5-1 to TRBJ2-1, with a weak D call TRBD2 (5 bases). The CDR3 extends over 16 amino acids. Trimming took off 2 bases at V and 2 bases at J, with 14 bases between the two ends. CDR1 SGHRS and CDR2 YFSETQ come from the germline V gene. CDR3 sequence: CASSLLGGLPYNEQFF. The CDR3 bases are TGCGCCAGCAGCTTACTTGGAGGACTTCCCTACAATGAGCAGTTCTTC.

The V and J genes are TRBV6-5 and TRBJ1-2, with 11 positions matching TRBD1. Germline values: CDR1 MNHEY, CDR2 SVGAGI. Trimming cost V 4 bases and J 5 bases; bases outside gene matches: 6. The CDR3 runs 15 residues. The CDR3 DNA reads TGTGCCAGCAGTTCCCGGACAGGGGGCCGGTATGGCTACACCTTC. This codes for CASSSRTGGRYGYTF.

The chain carries TRBV7-6 and TRBJ1-3; weak D call: TRBD1 (5 bases). The CDR3 extends over 15 amino acids. In germline, CDR1 is SGHVS, CDR2 FNYEAQ. V was shortened by 3 bases and J by 3 bases, with 12 bases between the two germline ends. CDR3 amino acids: CASSLGGAGGNTIYF. As DNA, the CDR3 is TGTGCCAGCAGCTTGGGTGGGGCTGGTGGAAACACCATATATTTT.

This CDR3 is CAISLQGVGYTF. The CDR3 nucleotides read TGTGCCATCAGTCTCCAGGGGGTGGGCTACACCTTC. The chain couples TRBV10-3 to TRBJ1-2, with TRBD1 matching over 7 bases. The germline gives CDR1 ENHRY, CDR2 SYGVKD. The CDR3 spans 12 residues. With V trimmed by 5 bases and J by 8 bases, 5 bases remained unmatched.

V gene TRBV6-1 combines with J gene TRBJ1-5, with D tentatively TRBD1 (5 bases). Germline V gene lookup returns CDR1 MNHNS and CDR2 SASEGT. The CDR3 has 14 residues. The V end was cut by 1 base, the J end by 9 bases, with 13 bases between. The DNA for the CDR3 is TGTGCCAGCAGTGAAGGGCGGGGGATGATGCCCCAGCATTTT. It specifies CASSEGRGMMPQHF.

This chain uses TRBV19 with TRBJ1-1; TRBD1 aligns across 9 bases. The CDR3 runs to 14 residues. V shed 6 bases, J shed 5 bases, and the junction held 7 bases outside the gene matches. CDR1 is LNHDA and CDR2 is SQIVND in the germline V gene (reference sequence). The CDR3 here is CASRKGTGSTEAFF. The CDR3 DNA is TGTGCCAGTAGAAAGGGGACAGGGAGTACTGAAGCTTTCTTT.

V usage is TRBV7-9 and J usage is TRBJ1-1; 11 nucleotides align to TRBD1. The CDR3 has 14 residues. CDR1 and CDR2 (germline): SEHNR, FQNEAQ (reference sequence). The V and J ends lost 3 bases and 6 bases, in that order; junction bases with no gene match: 3. This CDR3 reads CASSFGQGAAEAFF. CDR3 DNA sequence: TGTGCCAGCAGCTTCGGACAGGGGGCCGCTGAAGCTTTCTTT.

The rearrangement uses TRBV24-1 and TRBJ2-5; 9 bases match TRBD1. Germline values: CDR1 KGHDR, CDR2 SFDVKD. Trimming at V came to 0 bases and at J to 4 bases, leaving 2 bases not matched to a gene. CDR3 size: 15 residues. The CDR3 sequence: CATSDLDRGGETQYF. CDR3 nucleotide sequence: TGTGCCACCAGTGATTTGGACAGGGGGGGAGAGACCCAGTACTTC.

This sequence joins TRBV7-3 and TRBJ1-2; 9 bases are shared with TRBD1. The trim removed 4 bases at V and 8 bases at J, leaving 8 bases unmatched. The CDR3 extends over 14 amino acids. From germline, CDR1 is SGHTA and CDR2 FQGTGA. In nucleotides, the CDR3 is TGTGCCAGCAGCTCCACAGGGGGCGGAATCGGCTACACCTTC. Protein product: CASSSTGGGIGYTF.

This chain connects TRBV7-3 to TRBJ1-6; the D is unclear. Trimming removed 1 base at V and 14 bases at J, with 12 bases between. The CDR3 has 13 residues. Germline CDR1 reads SGHTA; CDR2 reads FQGTGA. The CDR3 sequence: CASSLNWGEALHF. In nucleotides, the CDR3 is TGTGCCAGCAGCTTAAATTGGGGAGAGGCCCTCCACTTT. Drawing the rest from reference TRBV7-3 and TRBJ1-6, the complete variable domain is GAGVSQTPSNKVTEKGKYVELRCDPISGHTALYWYRQSLGQGPEFLIYFQGTGAADDSGLPNDRFFAVRPEGSVSTLKIQRTERGDSAVYLCASSLNWGEALHFGNGTRLTVT.

V usage is TRBV3-1 (or the pseudogene TRBV3-2) and J usage is TRBJ1-5, with 8 bases fitting TRBD1. Trimming removed 3 bases from V and 5 bases from J; junction bases left unmatched: 3. CDR3 length equals 14 residues. The germline CDR1 and CDR2 sequences are LGHDT and YNNKEL (reference sequence). In nucleotides, the CDR3 is TGTGCCAGCAGCCACCAGGGGGCCCATCAGCCCCAGCATTTT. It codes for CASSHQGAHQPQHF.

A single count supports this clone. CDR3 loop: CASVTGAYNEQFF. The CDR3 DNA follows: TGTGCCAGCGTGACAGGGGCCTACAATGAGCAGTTCTTC. The V and J genes are TRBV7-9 and TRBJ2-1; 8 positions agree with TRBD1. Germline CDR1 is SEHNR and CDR2 is FQNEAQ (reference sequence). Trimming cost V 8 bases and J 2 bases; bases outside gene matches: 2. This CDR3 is 13 amino acids long. The full variable domain, its missing parts supplied by reference TRBV7-9 and TRBJ2-1, is DTGVSQNPRHKITKRGQNVTFRCDPISEHNRLYWYRQTLGQGPEFLTYFQNEAQLEKSRLLSDRFSAERPKGSFSTLEIQRTEQGDSAMYLCASVTGAYNEQFFGPGTRLTVL.